The TCR beta chain described here comes from a study of blood T cell repertoires in COVID-19. TCRdb's table, derived via immunoSEQ multiplex PCR, lists solely in-frame clones and lacks some. Here the sample spans about 150,000 clones, 83% being singletons. There are 15 residues in the CDR3. Between the trimmed V and J ends, which lost 4 bases and 7 bases, there was a span of 19 bases. CDR1 and CDR2 from the germline V gene are LGHNA and YSLEER. This rearrangement joins TRBV4-3 to TRBJ1-1; D is uncertain. This sequence was found in an elderly woman with acute or convalescent COVID-19. Input material: peripheral blood. The CDR3 region has the DNA TGCGCCAGCAGCCTTCGCGGAGGCATTGGGGTTGAAGCTTTCTTT. Its translation is CASSLRGGIGVEAFF.